This T cell receptor beta chain was recovered during a study of CD8 T cells in Susac syndrome. The germline V gene encodes CDR1 SGHTA and CDR2 FQGNSA. V lost 4 bases, J lost 10 bases, and 13 bases lay in between. This CDR3 has 12 amino acids. Random hexamers primed reverse transcription of roughly 0.5 to 1 ug RNA. TCRdb independently ran MiXCR on the immunoSEQ multiplex PCR reads; one entry per CDR3 protein. The sample lists around 56,000 distinct CDR3 sequences, approximately 92% occurring once. The specimen was CD8+ T cells from PBMCs. The V call is TRBV7-2, the J call TRBJ2-5, with D perhaps being TRBD1 or TRBD2 (5 bases each). The clonotype comes from a human donor in good health. The CDR3 reads CASSYVRGDQYF. In nucleotides, the CDR3 is TGTGCCAGCAGCTACGTACGAGGGGACCAGTACTTC.